This T cell receptor (beta chain) is from a study of T cell changes during pregnancy in multiple sclerosis. The CDR3 has 15 amino acids. Profiled with immunoSEQ multiplex PCR; TCRdb holds only in-frame clones, not every one. The sample lists 40,000 to 50,000 clones, around 92% occurring once. Source: CD4+ T cells from peripheral blood mononuclear cells, taken after pregnancy. The TCR comes from a female donor in good health, enrolled as a control in a pregnancy study. V is TRBV21-1 and J is TRBJ1-2; the listed D gene, TRBD1, was not tested against the DNA. TRBV21-1 is listed as a pseudogene. In nucleotides, the CDR3 is TGTGCCAGCAGCAACGACAGGGGGTGGTATCATGGCTACACCTTC. Its protein product is CASSNDRGWYHGYTF.